This T cell receptor beta chain was retrieved from a study of cytomegalovirus exposure and HLA in healthy donors (TCRdb year 2017). About the investigation overall: In an earlier analysis of approximately 500 of the donors, 250 to 350 Gb of sequence data and 100 million or so unique TCR beta sequences from 180 million or so T cells were reported. High-throughput TCR immunosequencing, statistical association of individual TCRs with disease status, and machine learning were combined to predict cytomegalovirus infection status. Across around 400 genotyped donors of the cohort, an average of approximately 200,000 unique TCR beta nucleotide sequences per donor were sequenced, and approximately 17% of those sequences were non-productive. Typing coverage varied by locus: roughly 629-630 donors for A, B, C, DRB1 and DQB1; approximately 560 for DQA1; about 570 for DPA1; 450 to 480 for DPB1. A later analysis re-examined previously published TCR beta repertoires from more than 600 donors and added high-resolution HLA genotyping to investigate patterns of TCR occurrence. The study profiled the T cell repertoires of around 700 subjects by immunosequencing and related them to cytomegalovirus serostatus. Every repertoire in the discovery cohort had been generated on one and the same sequencing platform. The later analysis used no new phenotypic data to find candidate immune exposures, relying instead on TCR beta sequences and their occurrence across donors. In an earlier analysis of 587 of the donors, high-throughput TCR beta sequencing was used to judge whether each TCR beta V gene segment behaved as functional or pseudogenic. Among the roughly 400 genotyped donors, approximately 82% belonged to the genetic ancestry cluster associated with self-reported Caucasian donors. The study aimed to test whether signatures of past pathogen exposure could be identified by cataloging public T cell receptors. Five DR-DQ haplotypes were treated as single units for association and clustering because of strong linkage in the cohort. A later genetic analysis took genome-wide SNP genotypes for about 55% of the 666 donors and used that subset as a discovery cohort. Donor age, sex, ethnicity and CMV serostatus were compiled alongside the repertoire data. HLA typing included class I and class II loci at four-digit resolution. Roughly 300 gigabases of sequencing data and 70 million to 100 million unique TCR sequences made up an early release that covered several hundred HLA-typed donors. Along with the approximately 600-subject first cohort, a separate validation cohort of approximately 110 different subjects was used.

The paper as a whole reports these results and caveats: The classifier was reported to diagnose cytomegalovirus status with high specificity and sensitivity in both the original and validation cohorts. A later analysis found that TCR association rates varied across HLA loci, with DRB1 alleles showing the most associated TCRs and HLA-C alleles the fewest. Because HLA typing was unavailable for some donors at each locus, only the typed subset was used in association tests. An association between a missense DCLRE1C variant and V-gene and J-gene trimming of TCR beta chains was found in a later genetic analysis and replicated in an independent cohort. In the study, about 150 TCR beta chains were listed as associated with cytomegalovirus. This cohort had only TCR beta chains sequenced, and the lack of alpha or paired-chain data limited which features could be detected. A cluster of highly shared sequence variants was judged likely to represent a technical artifact of the sequencing pipeline. In a later analysis, several top co-occurrence clusters were reported to appear linked to parvovirus B19, influenza, CMV and Epstein-Barr virus. Compared with equally common non-associated chains, HLA-associated TCR beta chains in a later analysis were more clonally expanded and had lower generation probabilities. It was suggested by the authors that the approach could potentially be generalized to other disease states and immunological phenotypes. A later analysis associated roughly 17,000 TCR beta sequences with specific HLA alleles at a false discovery rate of 0.05. According to a later analysis, most CMV-associated TCR beta chains appeared to be HLA-restricted, and the HLA associations seemed to be driven largely by CMV exposure. An earlier analysis of roughly 570 of the donors showed that most TCR beta V segments appeared in productive rearrangements either about 87% or about 30% of the time, which broadly matched IMGT annotations. Linkage disequilibrium might explain the correlated functional status among segregating V segments, but an unknown experimental factor could not be excluded. Immune exposure information for the cohort was limited to CMV serostatus. A further reported finding was that TCR beta sequences accurately predicted the HLA-A and HLA-B alleles for most subjects in the first cohort. Three of the identified cytomegalovirus-associated TCR beta chains were confirmed in vitro to be specific for cytomegalovirus antigens. Across donors, most TCR sequences were observed very rarely, whereas some public TCRs were present in many individuals. Assigning TCR associations to individual alleles was difficult when HLA alleles, especially DR and DQ, strongly co-occurred. Roughly uniform sequencing depth across donors was assumed in presence/absence analyses, although this assumption may not hold. According to a later genetic analysis, donors in an Asian-associated ancestry cluster had fewer N-insertions in productive TCRs than the approximately 650-donor mean. Around 16 rarely observed V segments, including chromosome 9 orphons, were excluded from the earlier analysis of about 500 of the donors because counts were too low.

Receptor amplification or capture employed the immunoSEQ multiplex PCR assay. The multiplex PCR relied on a mix of 60 forward primers for TCR Vbeta segments and 13 reverse primers for TCR Jbeta segments. Amplification of the CDR3 region of rearranged TCR beta genes was performed with a multiplex PCR assay on genomic DNA. On the Illumina HiSeq System, the amplified TCR beta libraries were sequenced as 87-base-pair reads. Processing in the source paper ran as follows. In a later analysis, tens of millions of unique TCR beta chains were counted across the roughly 610 repertoires, and roughly 11 million of these chains were shared by at least two donors. Raw reads were error-corrected and collapsed into unique sequences with a nearest-neighbor algorithm that merged closely related sequences to remove PCR and sequencing errors. V, D and J gene segments were assigned by aligning CDR3 sequences to IMGT reference sequences. For a sequence to be retained, a match of at least six nucleotides was required to both a V gene segment and a J gene segment. A rearrangement was called productive if the CDR3 had no stop codons and remained in frame with V and J, and every other rearrangement was called non-productive. CDR3 was defined by IMGT convention, running from the second conserved V-encoded cysteine to the conserved J-encoded phenylalanine. The earlier analysis of 587 of the donors excluded any sequence lacking an unambiguous match to a single V gene segment. An earlier analysis of fewer than 750 of the donors classified V segments as functional when productive rearrangements were above 56.7% and as segregating when the standard deviation between donors was above 5%. To diagnose cytomegalovirus status from the catalog of TCR beta chain sequences, a statistical classification framework was built. A later analysis assigned V and J genes by comparing TCR nucleotide sequences with IMGT/GENE-DB human TR gene sequences. In a later analysis, CDR3 sequences and most-parsimonious VDJ recombination scenarios were assigned using the TCRdist pipeline. A later analysis defined each TCR beta chain by its CDR3 amino acid sequence plus V-gene family, and excluded reads lacking a unique V-gene family. As a way to deal with suspected cross-contamination and a sequencing artifact, a later analysis dropped over 550 nucleotide sequences that were highly shared and had low generation probability. A later analysis calculated a clonal expansion index for each public chain from normalized within-repertoire ranks of inferred template counts. In a later analysis, generation probabilities were computed with a VDJ recombination model fitted to out-of-frame rearrangements, and the resulting probabilities were checked against IGoR. Hypergeometric tests were used in a later analysis to score TCR-TCR, TCR-HLA and TCR-CMV co-occurrence, with a repertoire-size bias correction applied to the TCR pairs. In a later analysis, false discovery rates were estimated by permuting HLA or CMV assignments 20 times. In a later analysis, co-occurring TCRs were grouped using DBSCAN, with TCRdist sequence similarity added in when clustering inside HLA-allele-positive subsets. Repertoires with fewer than 30,000 or more than 120,000 public chains, plus five repertoires with anomalous nucleotide sharing, were excluded from co-occurrence clustering. TCRdb obtained this table from immuneACCESS and retained in-frame rearrangements with V and J assigned. These tables miss some clones; where compared with another copy, unresolved V genes account for less than half of the shortfall, and the remainder is unexplained. Clone size and V and J calls were adopted from that table, with D and trimming inferred from the DNA. This sample has 200,000 or so clones in its table, and 87% of those were observed once. The top ten clones comprise 0.2% to 0.3% of the sample.

On this clone: There is no known antigen for this receptor. No much larger clonotype is one base removed from it; base qualities were not supplied.

In total, over 600 healthy bone marrow donors made up the cohort. All cohort members were sampled while nominally healthy, although unrecorded immune exposures were likely present. The donor tested CMV seronegative and was one of the 352 seronegative cohort members. Each donor provided a peripheral blood sample, and peripheral blood mononuclear cells were used for TCR beta sequencing. The Qiagen DNeasy Blood Extraction Kit was used to extract genomic DNA from the blood cell samples. The sequenced sample was PBMCs. The TCR originated in a girl under two years old in good health and CMV-seronegative.

The encoded CDR3 is CASSQVRLGLMNTEAFF. The DNA sequence reads TGCGCCAGCAGCCAAGTCAGGTTGGGTCTGATGAACACTGAAGCTTTCTTT. The chain is assembled from TRBV4-1 and TRBJ1-1; the D gene cannot be named for sure. V loses 1 base of germline sequence and J loses 0 bases, and the interval between the two ends is 15 bases. For CDR1 and CDR2, the germline V gene lists MGHRA and YSYEKL. From the cysteine through the phenylalanine, the CDR3 covers 17 amino acids. Of all the DNA, just the CDR3 is kept, 51 bases in frame from base 1.